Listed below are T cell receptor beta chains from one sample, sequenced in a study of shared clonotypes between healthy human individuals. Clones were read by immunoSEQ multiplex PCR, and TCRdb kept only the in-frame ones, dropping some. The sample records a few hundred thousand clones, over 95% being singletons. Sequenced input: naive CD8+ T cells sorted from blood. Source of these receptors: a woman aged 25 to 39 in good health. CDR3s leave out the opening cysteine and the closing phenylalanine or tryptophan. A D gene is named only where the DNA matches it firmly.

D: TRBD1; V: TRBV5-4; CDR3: ASSSGQGAGNTIY
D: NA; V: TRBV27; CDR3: ASSLRGSDQSQH
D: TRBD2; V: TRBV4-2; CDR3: ASSQEGGAGEANEQF
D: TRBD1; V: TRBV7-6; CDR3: ASRTGTGSTGELF
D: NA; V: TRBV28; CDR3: ASNLRVSNQPQH
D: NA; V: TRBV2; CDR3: ATMPTFWGAEAF
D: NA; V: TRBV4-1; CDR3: ASSQGSGLGEQY
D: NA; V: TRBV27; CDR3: ASSLGVSSYEQY
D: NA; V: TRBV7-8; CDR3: ASSHPGGPGELF
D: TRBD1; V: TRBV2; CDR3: ASSAPDRRAYEQY
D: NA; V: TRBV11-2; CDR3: ASSFPVLNTEAF
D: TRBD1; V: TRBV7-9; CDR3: ASRPPRQGTPGELF
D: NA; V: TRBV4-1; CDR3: ASSQDREETQY
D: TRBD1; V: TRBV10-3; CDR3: AISDHIYGTVGYT
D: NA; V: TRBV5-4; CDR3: ASSLDSNPGNTIY
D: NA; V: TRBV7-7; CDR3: ASSLRYEQY
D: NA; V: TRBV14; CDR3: ASSQDVWQGRKNIQY
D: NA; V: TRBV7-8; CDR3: ASSLEDIYEQY
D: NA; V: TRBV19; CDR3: ASSIPRYQPQH
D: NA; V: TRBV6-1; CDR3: ASSEGSSYNEQF
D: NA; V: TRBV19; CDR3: ASIWGPRAF
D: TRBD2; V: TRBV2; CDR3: ASRPTSTSTDTQY
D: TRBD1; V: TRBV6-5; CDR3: ASSYSTGGTEAF
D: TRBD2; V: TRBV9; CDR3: ASAFGGRGTDTQY
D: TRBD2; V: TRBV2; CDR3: ASKGLDKRELF
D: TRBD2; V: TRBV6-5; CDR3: ASSPTSGVYNEQF
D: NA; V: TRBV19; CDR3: ASSMGVGTEAF
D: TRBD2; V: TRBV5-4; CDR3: ASSSGAEQY
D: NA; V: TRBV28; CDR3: ASSVKQGFRGYSNQPQH
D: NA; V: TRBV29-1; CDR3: SASPPTSGYNEQF
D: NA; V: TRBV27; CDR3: ASSTPGHYEQY
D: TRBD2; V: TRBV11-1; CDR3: ASSLARGLAASYEQY
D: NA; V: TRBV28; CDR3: ASSFPTDYEQY
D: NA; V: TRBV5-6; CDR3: ASSHGDITEAF
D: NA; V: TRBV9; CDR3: ASSAPQGGTEAF